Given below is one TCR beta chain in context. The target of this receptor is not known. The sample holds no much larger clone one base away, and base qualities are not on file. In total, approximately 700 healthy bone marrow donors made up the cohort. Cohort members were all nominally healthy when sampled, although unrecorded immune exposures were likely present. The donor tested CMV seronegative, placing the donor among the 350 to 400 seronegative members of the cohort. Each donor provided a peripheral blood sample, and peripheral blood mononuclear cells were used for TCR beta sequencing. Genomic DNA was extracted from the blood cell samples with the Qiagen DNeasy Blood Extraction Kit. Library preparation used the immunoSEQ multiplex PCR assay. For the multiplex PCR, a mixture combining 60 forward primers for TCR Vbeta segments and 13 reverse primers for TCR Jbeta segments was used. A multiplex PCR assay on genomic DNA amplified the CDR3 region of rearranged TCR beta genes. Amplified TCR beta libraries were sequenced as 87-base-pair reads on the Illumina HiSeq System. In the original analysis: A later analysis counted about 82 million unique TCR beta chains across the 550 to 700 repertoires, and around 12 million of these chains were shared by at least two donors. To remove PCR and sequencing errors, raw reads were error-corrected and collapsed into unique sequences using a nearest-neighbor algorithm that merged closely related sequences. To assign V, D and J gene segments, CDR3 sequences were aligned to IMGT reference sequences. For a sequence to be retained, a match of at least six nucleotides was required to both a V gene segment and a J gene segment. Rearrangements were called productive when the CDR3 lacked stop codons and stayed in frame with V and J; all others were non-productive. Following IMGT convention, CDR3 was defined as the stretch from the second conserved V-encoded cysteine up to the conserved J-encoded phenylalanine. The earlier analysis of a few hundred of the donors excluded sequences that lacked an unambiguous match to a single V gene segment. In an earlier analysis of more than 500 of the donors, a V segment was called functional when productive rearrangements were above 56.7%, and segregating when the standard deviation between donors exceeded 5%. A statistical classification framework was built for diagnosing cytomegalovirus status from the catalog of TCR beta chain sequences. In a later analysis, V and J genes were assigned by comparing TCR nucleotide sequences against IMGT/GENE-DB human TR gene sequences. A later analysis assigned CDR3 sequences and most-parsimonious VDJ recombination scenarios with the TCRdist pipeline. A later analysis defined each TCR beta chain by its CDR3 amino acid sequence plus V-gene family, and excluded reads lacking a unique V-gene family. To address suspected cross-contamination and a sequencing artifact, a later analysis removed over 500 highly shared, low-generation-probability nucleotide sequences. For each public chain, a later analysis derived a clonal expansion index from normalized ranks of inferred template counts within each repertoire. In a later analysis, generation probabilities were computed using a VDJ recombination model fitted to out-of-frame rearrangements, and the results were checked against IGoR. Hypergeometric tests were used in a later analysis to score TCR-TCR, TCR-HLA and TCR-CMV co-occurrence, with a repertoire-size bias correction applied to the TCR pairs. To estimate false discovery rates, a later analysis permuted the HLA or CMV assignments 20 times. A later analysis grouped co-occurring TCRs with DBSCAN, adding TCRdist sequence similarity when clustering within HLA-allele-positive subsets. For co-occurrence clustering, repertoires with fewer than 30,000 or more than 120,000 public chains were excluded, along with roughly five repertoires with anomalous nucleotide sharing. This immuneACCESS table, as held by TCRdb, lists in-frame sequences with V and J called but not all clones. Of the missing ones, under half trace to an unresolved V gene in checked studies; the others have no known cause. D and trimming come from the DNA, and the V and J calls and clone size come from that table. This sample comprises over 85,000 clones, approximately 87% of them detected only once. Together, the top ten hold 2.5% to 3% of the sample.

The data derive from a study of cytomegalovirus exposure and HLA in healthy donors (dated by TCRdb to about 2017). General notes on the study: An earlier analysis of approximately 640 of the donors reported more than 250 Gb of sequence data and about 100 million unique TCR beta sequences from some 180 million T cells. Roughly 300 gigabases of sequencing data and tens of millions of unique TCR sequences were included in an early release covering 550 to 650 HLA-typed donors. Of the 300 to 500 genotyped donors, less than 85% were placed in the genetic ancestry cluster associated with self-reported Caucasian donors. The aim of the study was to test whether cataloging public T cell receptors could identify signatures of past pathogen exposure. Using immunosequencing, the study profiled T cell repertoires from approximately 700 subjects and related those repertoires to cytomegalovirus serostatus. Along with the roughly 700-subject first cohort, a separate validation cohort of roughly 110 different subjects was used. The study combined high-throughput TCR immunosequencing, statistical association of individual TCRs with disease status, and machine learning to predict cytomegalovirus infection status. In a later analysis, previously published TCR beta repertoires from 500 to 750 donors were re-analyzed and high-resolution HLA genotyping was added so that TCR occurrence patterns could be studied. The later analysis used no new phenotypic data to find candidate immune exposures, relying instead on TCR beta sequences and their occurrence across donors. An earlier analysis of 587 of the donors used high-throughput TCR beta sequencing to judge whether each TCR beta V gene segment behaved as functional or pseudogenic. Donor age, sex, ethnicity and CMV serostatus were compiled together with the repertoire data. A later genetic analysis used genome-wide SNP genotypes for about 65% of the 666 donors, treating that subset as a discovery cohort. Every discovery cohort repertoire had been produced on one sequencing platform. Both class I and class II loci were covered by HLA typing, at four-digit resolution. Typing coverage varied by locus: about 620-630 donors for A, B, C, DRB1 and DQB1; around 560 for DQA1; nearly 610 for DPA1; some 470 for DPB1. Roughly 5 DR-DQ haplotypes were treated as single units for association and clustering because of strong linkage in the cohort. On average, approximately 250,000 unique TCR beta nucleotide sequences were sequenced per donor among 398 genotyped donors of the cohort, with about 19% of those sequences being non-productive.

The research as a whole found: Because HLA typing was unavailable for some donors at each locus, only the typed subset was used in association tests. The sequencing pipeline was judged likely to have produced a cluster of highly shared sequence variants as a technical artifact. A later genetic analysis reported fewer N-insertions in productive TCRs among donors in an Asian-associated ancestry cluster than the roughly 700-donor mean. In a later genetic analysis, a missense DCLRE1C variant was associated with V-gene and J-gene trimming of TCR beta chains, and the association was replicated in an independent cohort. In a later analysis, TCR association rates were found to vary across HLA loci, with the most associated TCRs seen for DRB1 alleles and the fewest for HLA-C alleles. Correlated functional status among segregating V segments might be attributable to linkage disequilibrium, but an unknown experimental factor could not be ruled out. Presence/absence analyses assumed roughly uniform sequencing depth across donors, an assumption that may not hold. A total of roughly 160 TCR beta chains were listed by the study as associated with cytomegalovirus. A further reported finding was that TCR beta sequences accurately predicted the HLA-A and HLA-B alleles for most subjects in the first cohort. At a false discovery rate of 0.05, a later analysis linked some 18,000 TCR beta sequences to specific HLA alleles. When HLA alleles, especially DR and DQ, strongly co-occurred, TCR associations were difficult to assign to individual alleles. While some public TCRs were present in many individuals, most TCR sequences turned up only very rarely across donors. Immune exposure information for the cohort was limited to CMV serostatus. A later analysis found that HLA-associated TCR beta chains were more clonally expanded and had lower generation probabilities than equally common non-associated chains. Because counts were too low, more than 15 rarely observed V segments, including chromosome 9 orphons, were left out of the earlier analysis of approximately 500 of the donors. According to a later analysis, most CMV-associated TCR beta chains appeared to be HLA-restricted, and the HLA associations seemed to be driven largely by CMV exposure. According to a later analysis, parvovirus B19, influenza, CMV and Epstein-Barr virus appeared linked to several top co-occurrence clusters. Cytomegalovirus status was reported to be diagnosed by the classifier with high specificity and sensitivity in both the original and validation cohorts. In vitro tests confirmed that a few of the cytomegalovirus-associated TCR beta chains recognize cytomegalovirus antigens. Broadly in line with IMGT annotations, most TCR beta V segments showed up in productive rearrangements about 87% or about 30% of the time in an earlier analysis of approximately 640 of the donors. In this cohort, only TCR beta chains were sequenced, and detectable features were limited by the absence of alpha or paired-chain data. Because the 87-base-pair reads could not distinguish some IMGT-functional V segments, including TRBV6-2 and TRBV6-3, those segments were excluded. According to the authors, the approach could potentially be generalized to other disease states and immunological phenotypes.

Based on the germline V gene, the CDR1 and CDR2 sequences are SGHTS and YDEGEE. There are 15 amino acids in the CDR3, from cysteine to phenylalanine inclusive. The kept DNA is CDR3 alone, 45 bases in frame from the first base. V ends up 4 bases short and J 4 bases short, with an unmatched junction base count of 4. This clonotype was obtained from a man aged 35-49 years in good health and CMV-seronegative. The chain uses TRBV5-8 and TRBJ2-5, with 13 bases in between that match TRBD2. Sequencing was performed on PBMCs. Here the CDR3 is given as CASSRGLAGSETQYF. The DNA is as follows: TGTGCCAGCAGCCGGGGACTAGCGGGGTCAGAGACCCAGTACTTC.